This T cell receptor beta chain was obtained from a study of CD8 T cells in ankylosing spondylitis. General study results and limits: Blood of patients with ankylosing spondylitis appeared to be characterized by a TCR beta motif of about eight highly homologous variants. Prior literature has documented some motif variants in synovial fluid and blood from reactive arthritis. Relatively rare in peripheral blood, disease-linked clones were also CD8+. Disease-linked clones reportedly showed significant enrichment in matched ankylosing spondylitis synovial fluid.

This clonotype was counted ten times or more. No antigen is known for it. MiXCR, applied by TCRdb to the 5' RACE reads, yields one record per CDR3 protein. The table has about 100,000 distinct CDR3 sequences, about 8% seen once. The sequenced sample consisted of blood, either unsorted or a sorted T cell fraction (not recorded which). This TCR derives from a male donor with ankylosing spondylitis or in good health (not recorded which).

The CDR3 loop is CASSLVGGVGNEQFF. As DNA, the CDR3 is TGTGCCAGCAGTTTAGTAGGCGGGGTTGGGAATGAGCAGTTCTTC. This chain links TRBV12-3 or TRBV12-4 with TRBJ2-1; D might be TRBD2 (6 bases). Trimming removed 1 base at V and 7 bases at J, with 14 bases between. CDR3 size: 15 residues.